The 4 T cell receptor beta chains in this list originate from one sample, sequenced in a study of blood T cell repertoires in COVID-19. TCRdb's table, derived via immunoSEQ multiplex PCR, lists solely in-frame clones and lacks some. The sample lists some 150,000 clones; approximately 84% were seen once. The sequenced sample was PBMCs or T cells enriched from blood (not recorded which). The receptors come from a human donor with acute COVID-19. The donor label of this sample is uncertain.

The chain couples TRBV5-1 to TRBJ2-7; D is perhaps TRBD1 (6 bases). The CDR3 is 12 amino acids. Germline CDR1 is SGHRS and CDR2 is YFSETQ. V was pared by 8 bases and J by 2 bases, with 11 bases between. CDR3: CASREGAYEQYF. CDR3 sequence (DNA): TGCGCCAGTCGTGAGGGGGCCTACGAGCAGTACTTC.

CDR3 DNA: TGCGCCAGCAGCCAAGGGCCAGGGAGGACGACAGATACGCAGTATTTT. As protein: CASSQGPGRTTDTQYF. The chain joins TRBV4-1 to TRBJ2-3, with D tentatively TRBD2 (6 bases). Germline assignment: CDR1 MGHRA and CDR2 YSYEKL. The CDR3 is made up of 16 amino acids. V lost 1 base and J 3 bases, leaving 14 bases between the germline ends.

CDR3 nucleotide sequence: TGTGCCAGCAGCGCCGACAGGGCGGGCTACGAGCAGTACTTC. Translation: CASSADRAGYEQYF. This rearrangement joins TRBV13 to TRBJ2-7, with 7 bases fitting TRBD1. J gave up 3 bases and V 5 bases, and 7 bases lay outside the gene matches. The germline V gene encodes CDR1 PRHDT and CDR2 FYEKMQ (reference sequence). The CDR3 covers 14 residues.

This chain uses TRBV7-9 with TRBJ2-7; 10 positions agree with TRBD1. The V segment lost 5 bases and the J segment 0 bases; nucleotides outside the gene matches: 4. Germline V CDR1 and CDR2: SEHNR, FQNEAQ (reference sequence). This CDR3 has 15 residues. CDR3 loop: CASSQGQGVSYEQYF. CDR3 coding DNA: TGTGCCAGCAGCCAAGGACAGGGGGTCTCCTACGAGCAGTACTTC.